Listed below are T cell receptor beta chains from one sample, sequenced in a study of T cells in Graves' hyperthyroidism and ophthalmopathy. Each CDR3 protein gets one entry after TCRdb re-called the multiplex PCR reads with MiXCR. The sample includes 650,000 to 750,000 distinct CDR3 sequences, around 15% of them seen just once. What was sequenced was blood. All receptors come from a woman aged 18-29 years with Graves' hyperthyroidism. Each CDR3 is given with its conserved first and last residue. A D gene is named only where the DNA matches it firmly. Clone size is not always given. Where it is, it says once, few, many or a class for expanded clones.

abundance	j_gene	v_gene	d_gene	CDR3aa	CDR3nt
many	TRBJ2-3	TRBV6-1	NA	CASSETWGAADTQYF	TGTGCCAGCAGTGAAACCTGGGGGGCGGCAGATACGCAGTATTTT
many	TRBJ2-3	TRBV4-3	NA	CASSQDRVVASTDTQYF	TGCGCCAGCAGCCAAGACAGGGTTGTGGCTAGCACAGATACGCAGTATTTT
many	TRBJ2-5	TRBV7-9	TRBD1	CASSLRQGARETQYF	TGTGCCAGCAGCTTGAGACAGGGGGCTCGAGAGACCCAGTACTTC
few	TRBJ2-2	TRBV7-3	TRBD2	CASSLSGAYTGELFF	TGTGCCAGCAGCTTGAGCGGGGCTTACACCGGGGAGCTGTTTTTT
many	TRBJ2-7	TRBV11-2	TRBD1	CASSLAAGGLNEQYF	TGTGCCAGCAGCTTAGCGGCAGGGGGCCTGAACGAGCAGTACTTC
many	TRBJ2-3	TRBV5-8	NA	CASSEGTHGAGRDTQYF	TGTGCCAGCAGCGAAGGGACGCACGGTGCGGGGAGGGATACGCAGTATTTT
many	TRBJ2-5	TRBV7-9	NA	CASRPNIGGTQYF	TGTGCCAGCAGGCCCAATATAGGAGGGACCCAGTACTTC
few	TRBJ1-6	TRBV6-2/TRBV6-3	NA	CASSSKQGHNSPLHF	TGTGCCAGCAGTTCGAAACAGGGCCATAATTCACCCCTCCACTTT
many	TRBJ1-1	TRBV18	NA	CASSIDFYTEAFF	TGTGCCAGCTCAATCGATTTTTACACTGAAGCTTTCTTT
few	TRBJ1-1	TRBV18	TRBD1	CASSAMGQAYTEAFF	TGTGCCAGCTCGGCTATGGGACAGGCTTACACTGAAGCTTTCTTT
NA	TRBJ1-1	TRBV16	NA	CASSQSRAIGTEAFF	TGTGCCAGCAGCCAATCGCGGGCTATCGGCACTGAAGCTTTCTTT
many	TRBJ1-1	TRBV5-1	TRBD1	CASTWQGGQDTEAFF	TGCGCCAGCACGTGGCAGGGGGGGCAGGACACTGAAGCTTTCTTT
many	TRBJ2-1	TRBV11-3	TRBD1	CASSSRTGTGWNEQFF	TGTGCCAGCAGCTCAAGAACCGGGACAGGGTGGAATGAGCAGTTCTTC
NA	TRBJ2-3	TRBV7-2	NA	CASSLDLRDTQYF	TGTGCCAGCAGCCTAGACTTGAGAGATACGCAGTATTTT
many	TRBJ2-2	TRBV30	NA	CAWRAANTGELFF	TGTGCCTGGAGAGCAGCGAACACCGGGGAGCTGTTTTTT
few	TRBJ2-5	TRBV6-1	NA	CASRMAWETQYF	TGTGCCAGCAGGATGGCCTGGGAGACCCAGTACTTC
NA	TRBJ2-2	TRBV4-3	TRBD2	CASSQGLRGVSANTGELFF	TGCGCCAGCAGCCAAGGGTTGCGGGGGGTCTCGGCGAACACCGGGGAGCTGTTTTTT
few	TRBJ2-7	TRBV9	NA	CASSVGDFFSYEQYF	TGTGCCAGCAGCGTAGGCGACTTCTTCTCCTACGAGCAGTACTTC
many	TRBJ2-1	TRBV29-1	TRBD2	CSVEGGRKGYNEQFF	TGCAGCGTTGAGGGCGGGAGGAAGGGTTACAATGAGCAGTTCTTC
many	TRBJ2-7	TRBV7-9	NA	CASSQPGHNYEQYF	TGTGCCAGCAGCCAGCCTGGACACAACTACGAGCAGTACTTC
few	TRBJ2-7	TRBV13	TRBD2	CASSLVGTSSSEQYF	TGTGCCAGCAGCTTAGTTGGGACTAGCAGCTCCGAGCAGTACTTC
many	TRBJ2-7	TRBV5-1	NA	CASRAPGKGYEQYF	TGCGCCAGCCGAGCGCCGGGGAAGGGCTACGAGCAGTACTTC
NA	TRBJ2-5	TRBV7-9	NA	CASTPPTGAMNF	TGTGCCAGCACCCCCCCCACGGGGGCAATGAACTTC
many	TRBJ2-7	TRBV7-9	TRBD2	CASSTGLAGSYEQYF	TGTGCCAGCAGCACGGGACTAGCGGGCTCCTACGAGCAGTACTTC
many	TRBJ2-7	TRBV6-2/TRBV6-3	TRBD2	CASSGTSVRQYF	TGTGCCAGCTCCGGGACTAGCGTAAGGCAGTACTTC
many	TRBJ2-3	TRBV30	NA	CALARTDTQYF	TGTGCCCTAGCCCGCACAGATACGCAGTATTTT
few	TRBJ1-2	TRBV11-2	NA	CASSSSLGVKDYGYTF	TGTGCCAGCAGCTCGTCCCTGGGGGTTAAGGACTATGGCTACACCTTC
many	TRBJ2-5	TRBV30	NA	CAWRAGGEETQYF	TGTGCCTGGAGGGCAGGGGGGGAGGAGACCCAGTACTTC
many	TRBJ2-7	TRBV9	NA	CASSEGGSYEQYF	TGTGCCAGCAGCGAGGGGGGCTCCTACGAGCAGTACTTC
many	TRBJ1-1	TRBV5-6	NA	CASSLLFPGMNTEAFF	TGTGCCAGCAGCTTGTTGTTTCCGGGGATGAACACTGAAGCTTTCTTT
NA	TRBJ1-4	TRBV28	NA	CASSFFATNEKLFF	TGTGCCAGCAGTTTCTTTGCAACTAATGAAAAACTGTTTTTT
NA	TRBJ1-1	TRBV6-1	NA	CARNVITGRQNTEAFF	TGTGCCCGCAACGTGATAACTGGGCGGCAGAACACTGAAGCTTTCTTT
many	TRBJ2-2	TRBV3-1	NA	CASSAGWTGELFF	TGTGCCAGCAGCGCTGGTTGGACCGGGGAGCTGTTTTTT
few	TRBJ2-2	TRBV7-9	TRBD2	CASSPLAGVNTGELFF	TGTGCCAGCAGCCCGCTAGCGGGGGTGAACACCGGGGAGCTGTTTTTT
few	TRBJ1-1	TRBV6-1	TRBD1	CAGSEYRGSGLTEAFF	TGTGCCGGCAGTGAATACAGGGGCAGCGGTTTGACTGAAGCTTTCTTT
few	TRBJ2-2	TRBV29-1	TRBD2	CSGGLAGGAGELFF	TGCAGCGGAGGACTAGCGGGAGGGGCCGGGGAGCTGTTTTTT
many	TRBJ2-3	TRBV20-1	NA	CSATADTQYF	TGCAGTGCTACGGCAGATACGCAGTATTTT
few	TRBJ2-1	TRBV12-3/TRBV12-4	NA	CASSQTNGAEQFF	TGTGCCAGCAGCCAAACTAACGGGGCTGAGCAGTTCTTC
many	TRBJ1-4	TRBV27	NA	CASSLRQNEKLFF	TGTGCCAGCAGTTTGCGCCAAAATGAAAAACTGTTTTTT
many	TRBJ1-1	TRBV12-3/TRBV12-4	NA	CASSLPPVTEAFF	TGTGCCAGCAGTCTGCCACCCGTCACTGAAGCTTTCTTT